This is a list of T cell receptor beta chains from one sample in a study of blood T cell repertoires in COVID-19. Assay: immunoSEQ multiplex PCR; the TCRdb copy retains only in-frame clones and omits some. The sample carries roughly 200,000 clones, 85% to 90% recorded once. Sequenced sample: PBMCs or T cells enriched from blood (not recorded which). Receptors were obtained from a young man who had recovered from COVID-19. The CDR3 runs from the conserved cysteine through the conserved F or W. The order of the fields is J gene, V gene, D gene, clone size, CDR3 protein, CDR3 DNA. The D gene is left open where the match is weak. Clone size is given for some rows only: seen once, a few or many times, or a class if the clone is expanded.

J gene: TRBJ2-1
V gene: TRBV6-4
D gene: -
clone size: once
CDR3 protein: CASSVSGTNYNEQFF
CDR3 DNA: TGTGCCAGCAGTGTCAGCGGAACCAACTACAATGAGCAGTTCTTC

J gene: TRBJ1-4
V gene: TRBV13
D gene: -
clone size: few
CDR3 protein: CASSLGDSRKLFF
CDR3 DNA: TGTGCCAGCAGCTTAGGGGACTCCCGGAAACTGTTTTTT

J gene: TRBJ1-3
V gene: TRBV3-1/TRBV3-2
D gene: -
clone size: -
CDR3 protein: CASSQVLGRFRGSGNTIYF
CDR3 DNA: TGTGCCAGCAGCCAAGTTCTGGGCCGTTTTAGGGGCTCTGGAAACACCATATATTTT

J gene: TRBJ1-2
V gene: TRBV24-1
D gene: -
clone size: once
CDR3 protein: CATSEGGAANYGYTF
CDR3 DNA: TGTGCCACCAGTGAGGGGGGGGCCGCTAACTATGGCTACACCTTC

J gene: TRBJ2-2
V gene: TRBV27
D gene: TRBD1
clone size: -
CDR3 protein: CASRPGTANTGELFF
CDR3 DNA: TGTGCCAGCAGACCGGGGACAGCGAACACCGGGGAGCTGTTTTTT

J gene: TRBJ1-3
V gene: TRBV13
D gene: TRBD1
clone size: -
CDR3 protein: CASSPKTQGAAGNTIYF
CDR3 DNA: TGTGCCAGCAGCCCCAAAACACAGGGGGCGGCGGGAAACACCATATATTTT

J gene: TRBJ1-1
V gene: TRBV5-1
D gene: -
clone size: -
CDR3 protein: CASSRQKNTEAFF
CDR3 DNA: TGCGCCAGCAGCCGACAAAAGAACACTGAAGCTTTCTTT

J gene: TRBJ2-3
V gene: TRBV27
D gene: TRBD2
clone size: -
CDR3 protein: CASSQRTSGRFTDTQYF
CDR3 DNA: TGTGCCAGCAGTCAAAGGACTAGCGGGAGATTCACAGATACGCAGTATTTT

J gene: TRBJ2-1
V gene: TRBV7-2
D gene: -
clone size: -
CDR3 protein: CASSLEQGRGEQFF
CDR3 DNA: TGTGCCAGCAGCTTAGAACAGGGTCGAGGTGAGCAGTTCTTC

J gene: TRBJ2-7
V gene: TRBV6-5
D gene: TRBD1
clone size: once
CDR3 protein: CASSLRGDRTYEQYF
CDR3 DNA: TGTGCCAGCAGTCTTAGAGGGGACAGGACCTACGAGCAGTACTTC

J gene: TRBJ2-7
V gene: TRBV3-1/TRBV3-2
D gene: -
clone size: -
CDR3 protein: CASSQDPAGTYEQYF
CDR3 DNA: TGTGCCAGCAGCCAAGATCCCGCGGGAACCTACGAGCAGTACTTC

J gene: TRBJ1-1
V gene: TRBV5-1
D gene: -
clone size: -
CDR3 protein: CASSFRDTEAFF
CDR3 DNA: TGCGCCAGCAGCTTCAGGGACACTGAAGCTTTCTTT

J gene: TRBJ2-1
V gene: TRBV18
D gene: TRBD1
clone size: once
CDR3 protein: CASSPPGTGVNEQFF
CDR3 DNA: TGTGCCAGCTCACCCCCCGGGACAGGGGTCAATGAGCAGTTCTTC

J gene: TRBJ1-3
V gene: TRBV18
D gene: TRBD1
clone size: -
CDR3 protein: CASSPPGQQGARPNTIYF
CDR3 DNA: TGTGCCAGCTCACCACCGGGTCAACAGGGGGCCCGTCCAAACACCATATATTTT

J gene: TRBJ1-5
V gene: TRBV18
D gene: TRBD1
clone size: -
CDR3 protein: CASSPTGGNQPQHF
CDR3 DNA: TGTGCCAGCTCACCTACAGGGGGCAATCAGCCCCAGCATTTT

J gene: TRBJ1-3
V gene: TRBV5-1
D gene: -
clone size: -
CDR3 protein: CASSPDSYSGNTIYF
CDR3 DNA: TGCGCCAGCAGCCCGGACAGCTATTCTGGAAACACCATATATTTT

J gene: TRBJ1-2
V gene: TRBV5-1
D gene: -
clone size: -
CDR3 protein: CASSGGPSGVYTF
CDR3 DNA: TGCGCCAGCAGCGGGGGACCGTCGGGGGTCTACACCTTC

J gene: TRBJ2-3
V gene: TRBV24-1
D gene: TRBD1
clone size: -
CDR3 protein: CATSEGRGQGTDTQYF
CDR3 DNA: TGTGCCACCAGTGAAGGGCGGGGACAGGGGACAGATACGCAGTATTTT

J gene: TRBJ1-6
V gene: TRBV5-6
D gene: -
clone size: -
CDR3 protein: CASSLGTSPPLHF
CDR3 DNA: TGTGCCAGCAGCCTTGGGACAAGTCCACCCCTCCACTTT

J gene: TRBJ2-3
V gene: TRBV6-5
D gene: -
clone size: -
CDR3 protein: CASSNSYSTTDTQYF
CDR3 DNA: TGTGCCAGCAGTAATTCATATAGTACCACAGATACGCAGTATTTT

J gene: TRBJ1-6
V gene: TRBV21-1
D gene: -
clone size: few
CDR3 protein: CASSKVRLQGSNSPLHF
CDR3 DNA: TGTGCCAGCAGCAAAGTAAGACTTCAGGGGTCTAATTCACCCCTCCACTTT

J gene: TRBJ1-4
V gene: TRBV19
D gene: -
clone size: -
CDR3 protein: CASSRARVRFRANEKLFF
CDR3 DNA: TGTGCCAGTAGTAGGGCCAGGGTTCGTTTCAGGGCTAATGAAAAACTGTTTTTT

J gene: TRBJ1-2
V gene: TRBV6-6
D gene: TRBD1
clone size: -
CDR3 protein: CASSLRPGPGQGVSYGYTF
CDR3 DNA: TGTGCCAGCAGTCTACGACCCGGACCGGGACAGGGGGTTAGCTATGGCTACACCTTC

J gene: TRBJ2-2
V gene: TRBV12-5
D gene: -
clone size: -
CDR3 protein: CASADRPNTGELFF
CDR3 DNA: TGTGCTAGTGCCGACAGACCGAACACCGGGGAGCTGTTTTTT

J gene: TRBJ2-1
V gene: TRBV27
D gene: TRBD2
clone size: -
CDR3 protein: CASSAGTSGYNEQFF
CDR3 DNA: TGTGCCAGCAGTGCCGGGACTAGCGGCTACAATGAGCAGTTCTTC

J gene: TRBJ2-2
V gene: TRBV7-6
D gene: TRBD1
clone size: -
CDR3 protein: CASSFDYQGAGELFF
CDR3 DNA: TGTGCCAGCAGCTTCGACTACCAGGGGGCCGGGGAGCTGTTTTTT

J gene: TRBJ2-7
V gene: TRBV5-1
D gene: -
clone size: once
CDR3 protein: CASSGETGSATYEQYF
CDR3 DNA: TGCGCCAGCAGCGGGGAGACAGGTTCAGCTACCTACGAGCAGTACTTC

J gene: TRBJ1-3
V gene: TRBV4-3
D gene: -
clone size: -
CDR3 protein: CASSQDWPGNTIYF
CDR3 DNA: TGCGCCAGCAGCCAAGATTGGCCTGGAAACACCATATATTTT

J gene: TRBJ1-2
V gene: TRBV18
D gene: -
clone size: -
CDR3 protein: CASSPPFSPDRHHYGYTF
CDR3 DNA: TGTGCCAGCTCACCACCGTTCTCCCCCGACAGGCATCACTATGGCTACACCTTC

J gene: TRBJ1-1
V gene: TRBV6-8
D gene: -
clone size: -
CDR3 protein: CASSYSPIRENWRTEAFF
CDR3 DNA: TGTGCCAGCAGTTATTCACCAATCAGGGAAAATTGGAGAACTGAAGCTTTCTTT